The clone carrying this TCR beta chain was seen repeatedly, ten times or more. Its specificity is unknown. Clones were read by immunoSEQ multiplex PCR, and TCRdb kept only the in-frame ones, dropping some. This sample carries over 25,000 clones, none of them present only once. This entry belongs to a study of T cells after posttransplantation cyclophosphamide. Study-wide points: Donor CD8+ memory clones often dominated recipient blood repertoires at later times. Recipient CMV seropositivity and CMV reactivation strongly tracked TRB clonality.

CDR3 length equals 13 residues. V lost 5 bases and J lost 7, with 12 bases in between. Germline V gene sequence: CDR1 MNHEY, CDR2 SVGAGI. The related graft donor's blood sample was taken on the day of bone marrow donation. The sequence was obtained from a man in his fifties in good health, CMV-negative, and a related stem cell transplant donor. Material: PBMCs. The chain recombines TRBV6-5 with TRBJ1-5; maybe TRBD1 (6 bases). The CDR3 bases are TGTGCCAGCAGTCGGGGGGCTCGACAGCCCCAGCATTTT. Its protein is CASSRGARQPQHF.